These 29 T cell receptor beta chains share one sample of origin, sequenced in a study of OX40 agonist ivuxolimab in advanced cancers. Clones were sequenced by immunoSEQ multiplex PCR, and TCRdb holds only the in-frame ones, with some missing. The data contain around 89,000 clones, approximately 91% of them singletons. The sample was CD4+ or CD8+ T cells sorted from blood, taken in a trial of the OX40 agonist ivuxolimab. These receptors were taken from an adult with an advanced solid tumor such as melanoma, head and neck, liver or kidney cancer.

The chain links TRBV29-1 to TRBJ1-2, with D possibly being TRBD1 (6 bases). Germline V gene lookup returns CDR1 SQVTM and CDR2 ANQGSEA. The CDR3 length is 14 residues. The germline V and J ends were trimmed by 7 bases and 6 bases, with 21 bases remaining between them. The CDR3 is CSASRDNTYNGYTF. The CDR3 DNA reads as TGCAGCGCCAGCCGGGACAATACTTATAATGGCTACACCTTC.

The V gene is TRBV19, the J gene TRBJ1-2; D might be TRBD1 (6 bases). V dropped 3 bases and J dropped 3 bases, with 17 bases sitting between them. The CDR3 is 16 amino acids. CDR1 is LNHDA, CDR2 SQIVND, per germline (reference sequence). The CDR3 here is CASSIRRDTLHYGYTF. The DNA of the CDR3 is TGTGCCAGTAGTATTCGACGGGACACACTACACTATGGCTACACCTTC.

The chain employs TRBV19 and TRBJ1-1, with a weak D call TRBD1 (5 bases). The germline V and J ends were trimmed by 4 bases and 6 bases, with 15 bases remaining between them. CDR1 and CDR2 from the germline V gene are LNHDA and SQIVND (reference sequence). This CDR3 comprises 14 residues. The CDR3 DNA reads TGTGCCAGTAGTAACCGGGCAGGGCTCGCTGAAGCTTTCTTT. Protein product: CASSNRAGLAEAFF. Full variable domain (remainder filled in from reference TRBV19 and TRBJ1-1): DGGITQSPKYLFRKEGQNVTLSCEQNLNHDAMYWYRQDPGQGLRLIYYSQIVNDFQKGDIAEGYSVSREKKESFPLTVTSAQKNPTAFYLCASSNRAGLAEAFFGQGTRLTVV.

J is TRBJ2-2 and V is TRBV7-3; a possible D gene is TRBD1 (6 bases). The CDR3 extends over 14 amino acids. V was shortened by 2 bases and J by 6 bases, with 10 bases between the two germline ends. Germline assignment: CDR1 SGHTA and CDR2 FQGTGA. Here the CDR3 reads CASSLPTGSGELFF. CDR3 nucleotides: TGTGCCAGCAGCTTACCGACAGGTTCCGGGGAGCTGTTTTTT.

J is TRBJ1-1 and V is TRBV6-1; D is possibly TRBD1 (6 bases). The V gene lost 2 bases and the J gene lost 7 bases, with 14 bases spanning the gap. Germline CDR1 MNHNS, CDR2 SASEGT. The CDR3 length is 14 residues. The CDR3 is CASSESWGQGEAFF. CDR3 nucleotide sequence: TGTGCCAGCAGTGAATCCTGGGGACAAGGTGAAGCTTTCTTT.

The V gene is TRBV5-1, the J gene TRBJ2-7; the D gene is possibly TRBD1 (5 bases). In germline, CDR1 is SGHRS, CDR2 YFSETQ. V lost 0 bases and J lost 5, with 12 bases in between. This CDR3 contains 14 residues. CDR3 nucleotide sequence: TGCGCCAGCAGCTTGGCCTGGGGCGAGGACGAGCAGTACTTC. Residues: CASSLAWGEDEQYF.

The rearrangement uses TRBV2 and TRBJ2-7; D gene ambiguous. V was trimmed by 6 bases and J by 2 bases, leaving 8 bases between them. The CDR3 consists of 12 residues. Germline CDR1 SNHLY, CDR2 FYNNEI. In DNA, the CDR3 is TGTGCCAGCAGCCCGAGCGCCTACGAGCAGTACTTC. This encodes CASSPSAYEQYF. Full variable domain (remainder filled in from reference TRBV2 and TRBJ2-7): EPEVTQTPSHQVTQMGQEVILRCVPISNHLYFYWYRQILGQKVEFLVSFYNNEISEKSEIFDDQFSVERPDGSNFTLKIRSTKLEDSAMYFCASSPSAYEQYFGPGTRLTVT.

The chain is built from TRBV7-2 and TRBJ2-7; D is undetermined. V lost 5 bases and J 4 bases, leaving 18 bases between the germline ends. In germline, CDR1 is SGHTA, CDR2 FQGNSA. This CDR3 comprises 15 residues. The CDR3 here is CASSARASPSYEQYF. The CDR3, as DNA: TGTGCCAGCAGCGCGCGAGCCTCTCCATCATACGAGCAGTACTTC.

V and J are TRBV11-1 and TRBJ2-7; 10 bases line up with TRBD1. This CDR3 contains 15 residues. V lost 1 base and J lost 6; bases outside the gene matches: 6. The germline gives CDR1 SGHAT, CDR2 FQDESV (reference sequence). CDR3 bases: TGTGCCAGCAGCTTAGGGACAGGGGGACTTCTCGAGCAGTACTTC. Amino acids: CASSLGTGGLLEQYF.

This chain uses TRBV28 with TRBJ2-3; possible D gene TRBD1, 5 bases. The CDR3 sequence is 15 residues long. The V end was cut by 5 bases, the J end by 2 bases, with 14 bases between. Germline V gene data show CDR1 as MDHEN and CDR2 as SYDVKM. The CDR3 DNA sequence: TGTGCCAGCAGTACAGATGGGGCCTACACAGATACGCAGTATTTT. Amino acid sequence: CASSTDGAYTDTQYF.

The V gene is TRBV7-9, the J gene TRBJ1-1; TRBD1 matches at 8 bases. This CDR3 spans 15 amino acids. Germline loops: CDR1 SEHNR, CDR2 FQNEAQ (reference sequence). V trimming: 5 bases; J trimming: 5 bases; junction bases outside the gene matches: 10. As DNA, the CDR3 is TGTGCCAGCAGCCCAAGAACAGGGGGTGATACTGAAGCTTTCTTT. This gives the protein CASSPRTGGDTEAFF.

The rearrangement joins TRBV4-1 to TRBJ2-3, with TRBD1 identical over 8 bases. The CDR3 extends over 16 amino acids. Germline V gives CDR1 MGHRA, CDR2 YSYEKL. The ends lost 5 bases at V and 3 bases at J; junction bases unmatched: 10. DNA for the CDR3: TGCGCCAGCAGCAAAAGTGGACAGGGTGGGACAGATACGCAGTATTTT. Its translation: CASSKSGQGGTDTQYF.

This chain connects TRBV7-2 to TRBJ2-7, with D perhaps TRBD2 (5 bases). In germline, CDR1 is SGHTA, CDR2 FQGNSA. V lost 5 bases and J 0 bases, leaving 11 bases between the germline ends. This CDR3 region has 14 residues. The CDR3 nucleotides read TGTGCCAGCAGCCTAAGCGGTAGCTCCTACGAGCAGTACTTC. Its translation: CASSLSGSSYEQYF.

The chain recombines TRBV9 with TRBJ2-1; TRBD2 matches at 9 bases. CDR1 is SGDLS and CDR2 is YYNGEE in the germline V gene. The CDR3 has 16 residues. V gave up 4 bases and J gave up 9 bases; unmatched junction bases: 14. The CDR3 nucleotides are TGTGCCAGCAGCCCAGAGGGACTAGCCCCCCACACTGAGCAGTTCTTC. It translates to CASSPEGLAPHTEQFF.

The chain uses TRBV6-1 and TRBJ2-5, with D tentatively TRBD2 (6 bases). CDR1 and CDR2 (germline): MNHNS, SASEGT. There are 13 residues in the CDR3. V was pared by 5 bases and J by 0 bases, with 7 bases between. CDR3 in amino acids: CASSRDYQETQYF. Here the CDR3 DNA reads TGTGCCAGCAGTCGGGACTACCAAGAGACCCAGTACTTC.

The rearrangement links TRBV9 to TRBJ2-2, with a weak D call TRBD2 (5 bases). Germline lookup yields CDR1 SGDLS and CDR2 YYNGEE. The V end was cut by 0 bases, the J end by 8 bases, with 17 bases between. The CDR3 covers 16 residues. The CDR3 loop reads CASSVVVSETSGELFF. The DNA for the CDR3 is TGTGCCAGCAGCGTAGTGGTTAGCGAGACGTCGGGGGAGCTGTTTTTT.

V is TRBV7-7 and J is TRBJ1-5; D gene ambiguous. Germline V gene data show CDR1 as SSHAT and CDR2 as FNYEAQ (reference sequence). Trimming removed 5 bases at V and 9 bases at J, with 17 bases between. The CDR3 contains 14 residues. The CDR3 DNA reads as TGTGCCAGCAGCCCCCGAAGGGCCTTGGGGCCCCAGCATTTT. The encoded protein is CASSPRRALGPQHF.

The chain joins TRBV29-1 to TRBJ2-3; TRBD1 is a possible D gene (6 bases). There are 12 residues in the CDR3. The germline CDR1 and CDR2 sequences are SQVTM and ANQGSEA. Trimming shortened V by 7 bases and J by 4 bases, and 12 bases separated the two germline ends. The CDR3 region has the DNA TGCAGCGGGCACTCAGGGGCAGATACGCAGTATTTT. This translates into CSGHSGADTQYF.

V is TRBV28 and J is TRBJ2-7; D ambiguous. The V and J ends lost 0 bases and 5 bases respectively, with 2 bases between them. Looked up from germline, CDR1 is MDHEN and CDR2 is SYDVKM. This CDR3 has 11 residues. Written as DNA, the CDR3 is TGTGCCAGCAGTTTATGGGACGAGCAGTACTTC. Amino acids: CASSLWDEQYF.

This clone was counted once. The chain uses TRBV7-2 and TRBJ1-5; D call uncertain. The CDR3 is made up of 13 amino acids. CDR1 and CDR2 (germline): SGHTA, FQGNSA. V lost 3 bases and J lost 7, with 10 bases in between. The CDR3 here is CASSFNPRQPQHF. The CDR3 nucleotides read TGTGCCAGCAGCTTCAACCCTCGCCAGCCCCAGCATTTT.

The genes are TRBV10-3 and TRBJ2-5; D remains ambiguous. The V and J ends lost 4 bases and 5 bases respectively, with 11 bases between them. The V gene's germline CDR1 is ENHRY and CDR2 SYGVKD. The CDR3 runs 13 residues. The CDR3 DNA is TGTGCCATCAGTGCCTCCTTAGGGGAGACCCAGTACTTC. Its protein is CAISASLGETQYF.

In nucleotides, the CDR3 is TGTGCCAGTAGTCGTGGACAGGGTGGGGCTAACTATGGCTACACCTTC. Its protein is CASSRGQGGANYGYTF. The chain recombines TRBV19 with TRBJ1-2; 8 bases align to TRBD1. V lost 5 bases, J lost 0 bases, and 8 bases stayed unmatched. CDR3 length: 16 residues. The germline gives CDR1 LNHDA, CDR2 SQIVND (reference sequence). The full variable domain, completed using reference TRBV19 and TRBJ1-2, is DGGITQSPKYLFRKEGQNVTLSCEQNLNHDAMYWYRQDPGQGLRLIYYSQIVNDFQKGDIAEGYSVSREKKESFPLTVTSAQKNPTAFYLCASSRGQGGANYGYTFGSGTRLTVV.

This sequence joins TRBV18 and TRBJ1-2; possibly TRBD1 for D (6 bases). The CDR3 length is 13 residues. V was clipped by 2 bases and J by 13 bases, with 17 bases between them. In germline, CDR1 is KGHSH, CDR2 LQKENI. CDR3 sequence: CASSPSGDIYGTF. CDR3 nucleotides: TGTGCCAGCTCACCATCGGGGGACATTTACGGCACCTTC.

The chain employs TRBV19 and TRBJ2-6; D gene ambiguous. This CDR3 comprises 15 residues. Trimming took off 5 bases at V and 0 bases at J, with 8 bases between the two ends. Germline-derived CDR1 and CDR2 are LNHDA and SQIVND (reference sequence). In DNA form, the CDR3 reads TGTGCCAGTAGTCCTAGACGCTCTGGGGCCAACGTCCTGACTTTC. Translated, it gives CASSPRRSGANVLTF.

The genes are TRBV5-1 and TRBJ2-7; TRBD2 agrees at 16 bases. The CDR3 is 16 residues long. Germline V gene lookup returns CDR1 SGHRS and CDR2 YFSETQ. J was trimmed by 2 bases and V by 4 bases; bases with no gene match: 3. CDR3 sequence: CASSPGLAGGAYEQYF. CDR3 nucleotide sequence: TGCGCCAGCAGCCCGGGACTAGCGGGAGGGGCCTACGAGCAGTACTTC.

J is TRBJ2-2 and V is TRBV4-3; 12 bases map to TRBD2. CDR3 length equals 17 residues. CDR1 is LGHNA, CDR2 YSLEER, per germline. J lost 5 bases, V lost 4 bases, and 8 bases had no gene match. The chain's CDR3 is CASSPRLAGELTGELFF. CDR3 DNA: TGCGCCAGCAGCCCGAGACTAGCGGGGGAATTAACCGGGGAGCTGTTTTTT.

The rearrangement links TRBV19 to TRBJ1-1; TRBD1 matches 8 bases. CDR3 length equals 14 residues. V trimming: 7 bases; J trimming: 5 bases; junction bases outside the gene matches: 9. From germline, CDR1 is LNHDA and CDR2 SQIVND (reference sequence). The DNA for the CDR3 is TGTGCCAGTACCGTCACAGGGGGAGGTACTGAAGCTTTCTTT. Its protein is CASTVTGGGTEAFF.

The chain has TRBV5-4 and TRBJ1-1; D remains unclear. The CDR3 consists of 11 residues. The V gene lost 1 base and the J gene lost 11 bases, with 9 bases spanning the gap. Germline V gives CDR1 SGHNT, CDR2 YYREEE (reference sequence). Written as DNA, the CDR3 is TGTGCCAGCAGCTTGACTGGGTCGGCTTTCTTT. As protein: CASSLTGSAFF.

V gene TRBV18 combines with J gene TRBJ2-1; D not certain. Germline V gene sequence: CDR1 KGHSH, CDR2 LQKENI. CDR3 length: 14 residues. The ends were cut back, 3 bases at V and 1 base at J, with 7 bases in the middle. CDR3: CASSPAVSYNEQFF. The CDR3 DNA is TGTGCCAGCTCACCGGCGGTGTCCTACAATGAGCAGTTCTTC.